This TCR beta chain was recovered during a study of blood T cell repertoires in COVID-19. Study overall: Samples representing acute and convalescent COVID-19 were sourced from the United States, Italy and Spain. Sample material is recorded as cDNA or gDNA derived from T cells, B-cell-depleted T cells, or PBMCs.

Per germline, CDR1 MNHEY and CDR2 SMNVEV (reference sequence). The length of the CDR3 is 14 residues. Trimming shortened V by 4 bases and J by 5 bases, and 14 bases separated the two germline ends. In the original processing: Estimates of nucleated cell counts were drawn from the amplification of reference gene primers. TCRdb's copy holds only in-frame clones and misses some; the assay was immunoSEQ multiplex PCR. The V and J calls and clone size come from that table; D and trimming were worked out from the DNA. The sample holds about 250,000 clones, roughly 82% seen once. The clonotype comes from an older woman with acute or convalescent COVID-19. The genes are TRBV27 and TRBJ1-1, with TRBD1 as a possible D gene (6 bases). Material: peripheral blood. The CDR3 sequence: CASSSPVGGTEAFF. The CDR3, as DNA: TGTGCCAGCAGTTCCCCTGTAGGGGGAACTGAAGCTTTCTTT.